Below are 4 T cell receptor beta chains sequenced from a single sample in a study of regulatory T cells in long-lasting Graves disease. Time point in this sample: newly diagnosed GD, antithyroid drugs for less than 3 months. RNA extracted from PBMCs served as the sequencing template. iRepertoire HTBI primers and Arm-PCR of CDR3 regions built TCR beta libraries. One entry per CDR3 protein results from TCRdb running MiXCR on the multiplex PCR reads. The sample yields hundreds of thousands of distinct CDR3 sequences, about 16% seen once. The data were also submitted as part of a second study, on T cells in Graves' hyperthyroidism and ophthalmopathy.

The sample was peripheral blood mononuclear cells (PBMCs), taken at new diagnosis, from a patient treated with antithyroid drugs. The receptors here all came from a woman younger than 45 with Graves disease.

This clonotype was seen only a few times. The chain joins TRBV6-2 or TRBV6-3 to TRBJ1-1; the D is unclear. V was trimmed by 2 bases and J by 0 bases, leaving 7 bases between them. CDR1 and CDR2 from the germline V gene are MNHEY and SVGEGT. The CDR3 totals 14 residues. CDR3 loop: CASSYPGVNTEAFF. The CDR3 nucleotides read TGTGCCAGCAGTTACCCCGGAGTGAACACTGAAGCTTTCTTT.

This clonotype has only a few counts. The rearrangement joins TRBV6-1 to TRBJ2-1; 7 bases are a match to TRBD2. The V gene's germline CDR1 is MNHNS and CDR2 SASEGT. The J segment lost 5 bases and the V segment lost 6 bases, leaving 7 bases of the junction unmatched. There are 14 residues in the CDR3. The CDR3 DNA follows: TGTGCCAGCAGACTAAAAAGCGGGAACAATGAGCAGTTCTTC. Protein sequence: CASRLKSGNNEQFF.

The rearrangement uses TRBV20-1 and TRBJ2-1; TRBD2 aligns across 9 bases. This CDR3 has 14 residues. Trimming removed 3 bases from V and 4 bases from J; junction bases left unmatched: 4. CDR1 is DFQATT, CDR2 SNEGSKA, per germline (reference sequence). CDR3 sequence: CSASSLAGYNEQFF. CDR3 DNA: TGCAGTGCTAGCTCTCTAGCGGGATACAATGAGCAGTTCTTC.

The V and J genes are TRBV3-1 and TRBJ2-1; no clear D gene. The germline V gene encodes CDR1 LGHDT and CDR2 YNNKEL (reference sequence). Trimming removed 4 bases from V and 0 bases from J, with 7 bases in between. The CDR3 spans 14 residues. CDR3: CASSPPVSYNEQFF. DNA for the CDR3: TGTGCCAGCAGCCCTCCGGTCTCCTACAATGAGCAGTTCTTC.